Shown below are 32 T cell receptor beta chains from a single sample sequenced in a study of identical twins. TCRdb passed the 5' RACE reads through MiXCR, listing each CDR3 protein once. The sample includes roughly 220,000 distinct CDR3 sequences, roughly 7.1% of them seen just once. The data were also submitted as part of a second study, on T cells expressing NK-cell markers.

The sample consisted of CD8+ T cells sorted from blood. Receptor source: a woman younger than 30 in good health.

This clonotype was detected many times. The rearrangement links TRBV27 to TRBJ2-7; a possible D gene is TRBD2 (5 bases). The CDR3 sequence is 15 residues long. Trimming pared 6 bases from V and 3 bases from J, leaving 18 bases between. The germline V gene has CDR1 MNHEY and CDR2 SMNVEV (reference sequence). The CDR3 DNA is TGTGCCAGCAGCCCCCTCCCCGGGAATTACTACGAGCAGTACTTC. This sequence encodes CASSPLPGNYYEQYF.

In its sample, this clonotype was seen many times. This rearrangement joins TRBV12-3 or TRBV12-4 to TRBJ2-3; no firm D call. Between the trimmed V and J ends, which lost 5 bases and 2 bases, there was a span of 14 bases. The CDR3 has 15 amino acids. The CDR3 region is CASSPTTTPTDTQYF. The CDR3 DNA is TGTGCCAGCAGTCCTACTACCACTCCCACAGATACGCAGTATTTT.

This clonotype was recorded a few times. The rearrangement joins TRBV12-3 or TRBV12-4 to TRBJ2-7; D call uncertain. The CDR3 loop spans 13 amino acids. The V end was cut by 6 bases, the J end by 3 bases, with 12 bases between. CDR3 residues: CASRGRPDYEQYF. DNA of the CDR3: TGTGCCAGCAGGGGTCGGCCAGACTACGAGCAGTACTTC.

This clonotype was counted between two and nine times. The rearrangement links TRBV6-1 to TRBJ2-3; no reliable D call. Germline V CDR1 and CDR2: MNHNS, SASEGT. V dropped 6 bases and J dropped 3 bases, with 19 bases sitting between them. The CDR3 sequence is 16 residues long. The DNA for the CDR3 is TGTGCCAGCAGCCCACAGACACGGAAAGCTACAGATACGCAGTATTTT. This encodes CASSPQTRKATDTQYF.

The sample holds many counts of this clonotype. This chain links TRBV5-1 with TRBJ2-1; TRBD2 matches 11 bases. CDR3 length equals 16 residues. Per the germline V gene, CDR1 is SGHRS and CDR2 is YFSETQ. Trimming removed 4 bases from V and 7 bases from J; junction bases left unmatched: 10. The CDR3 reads CASSPFVAGGPNEQFF. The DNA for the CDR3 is TGCGCCAGCAGCCCGTTTGTAGCGGGGGGGCCAAATGAGCAGTTCTTC.

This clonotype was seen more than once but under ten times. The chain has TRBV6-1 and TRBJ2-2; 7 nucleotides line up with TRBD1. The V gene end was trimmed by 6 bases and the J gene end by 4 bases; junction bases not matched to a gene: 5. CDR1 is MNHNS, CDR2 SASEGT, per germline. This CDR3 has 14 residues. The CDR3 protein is CASSLTGITGELFF. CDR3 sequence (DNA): TGTGCCAGCAGCCTGACAGGGATCACCGGGGAGCTGTTTTTT.

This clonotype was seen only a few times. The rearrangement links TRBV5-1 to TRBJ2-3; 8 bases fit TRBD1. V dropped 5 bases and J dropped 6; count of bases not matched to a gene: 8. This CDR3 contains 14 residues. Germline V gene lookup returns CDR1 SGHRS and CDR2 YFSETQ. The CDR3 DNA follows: TGCGCCAGCAGGGAAGGACAGGGTGGGGATACGCAGTATTTT. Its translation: CASREGQGGDTQYF.

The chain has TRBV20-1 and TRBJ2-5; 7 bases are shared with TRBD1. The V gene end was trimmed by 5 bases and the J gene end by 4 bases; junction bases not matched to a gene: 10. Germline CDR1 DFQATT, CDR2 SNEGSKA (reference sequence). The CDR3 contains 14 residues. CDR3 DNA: TGCAGTGCTGTGTCCGGGACAGAGTTAGAGACCCAGTACTTC. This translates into CSAVSGTELETQYF.

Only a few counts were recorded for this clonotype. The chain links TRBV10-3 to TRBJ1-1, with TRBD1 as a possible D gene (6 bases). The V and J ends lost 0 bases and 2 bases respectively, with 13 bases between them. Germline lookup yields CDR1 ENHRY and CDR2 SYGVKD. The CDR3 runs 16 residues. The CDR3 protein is CAISESIGGGNTEAFF. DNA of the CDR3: TGTGCCATCAGTGAGTCGATAGGGGGGGGTAACACTGAAGCTTTCTTT.

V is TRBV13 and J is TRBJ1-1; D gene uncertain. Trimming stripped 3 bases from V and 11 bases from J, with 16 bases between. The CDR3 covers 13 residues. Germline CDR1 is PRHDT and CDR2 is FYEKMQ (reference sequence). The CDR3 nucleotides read TGTGCCAGCAGCTTGTCCGGCTGGGCGCGTGCTTTCTTT. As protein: CASSLSGWARAFF.

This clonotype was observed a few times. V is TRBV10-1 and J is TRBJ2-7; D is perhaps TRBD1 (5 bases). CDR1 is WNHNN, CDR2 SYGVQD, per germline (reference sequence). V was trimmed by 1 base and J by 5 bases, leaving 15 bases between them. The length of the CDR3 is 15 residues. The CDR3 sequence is CASSEYGASFDEQYF. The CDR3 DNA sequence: TGCGCCAGCAGTGAGTATGGGGCATCGTTCGACGAGCAGTACTTC.

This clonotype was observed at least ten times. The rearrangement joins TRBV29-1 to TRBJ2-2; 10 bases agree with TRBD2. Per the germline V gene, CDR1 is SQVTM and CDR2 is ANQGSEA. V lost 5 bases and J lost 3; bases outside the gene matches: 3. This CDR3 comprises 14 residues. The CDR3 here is CSVRTSGDTGELFF. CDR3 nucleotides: TGCAGCGTTAGGACTAGCGGCGACACCGGGGAGCTGTTTTTT.

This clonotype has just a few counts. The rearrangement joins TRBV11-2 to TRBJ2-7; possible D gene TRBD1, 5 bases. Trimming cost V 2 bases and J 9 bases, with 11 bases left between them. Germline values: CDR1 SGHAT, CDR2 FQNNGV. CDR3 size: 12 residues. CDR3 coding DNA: TGTGCCAGCAGCTTACAGGGCTTCGGGCAGTACTTC. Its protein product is CASSLQGFGQYF.

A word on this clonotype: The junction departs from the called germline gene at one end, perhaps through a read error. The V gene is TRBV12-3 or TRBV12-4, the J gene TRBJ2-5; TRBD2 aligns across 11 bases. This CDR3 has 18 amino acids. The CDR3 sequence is CACSFQSLAGGPPETQYF. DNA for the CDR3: TGTGCCTGCAGTTTCCAAAGTCTAGCGGGGGGTCCCCCGGAGACCCAGTACTTC.

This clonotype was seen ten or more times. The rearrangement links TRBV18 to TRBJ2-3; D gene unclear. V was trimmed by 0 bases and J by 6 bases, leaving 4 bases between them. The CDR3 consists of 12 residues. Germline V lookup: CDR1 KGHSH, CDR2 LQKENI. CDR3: CASSPPLDTQYF. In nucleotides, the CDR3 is TGTGCCAGCTCACCACCCTTGGATACGCAGTATTTT.

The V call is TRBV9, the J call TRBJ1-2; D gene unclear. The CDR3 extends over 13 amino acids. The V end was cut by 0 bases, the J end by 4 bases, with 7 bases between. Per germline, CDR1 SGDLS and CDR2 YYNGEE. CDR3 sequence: CASSVDQVYGYTF. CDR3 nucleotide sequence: TGTGCCAGCAGCGTAGACCAGGTCTATGGCTACACCTTC.

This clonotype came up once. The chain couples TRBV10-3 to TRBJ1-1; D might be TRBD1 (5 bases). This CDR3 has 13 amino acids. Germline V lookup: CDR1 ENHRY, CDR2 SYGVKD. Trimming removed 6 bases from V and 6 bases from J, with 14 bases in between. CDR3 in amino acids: CAIRGERVPEAFF. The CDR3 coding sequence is TGTGCCATCAGGGGGGAACGAGTGCCTGAAGCTTTCTTT.

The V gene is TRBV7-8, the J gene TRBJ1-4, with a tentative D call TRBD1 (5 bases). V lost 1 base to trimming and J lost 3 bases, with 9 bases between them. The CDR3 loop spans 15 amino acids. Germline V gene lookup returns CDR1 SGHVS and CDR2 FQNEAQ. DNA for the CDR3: TGTGCCAGCAGCTTAGGCAGGGCCTCTAATGAAAAACTGTTTTTT. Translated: CASSLGRASNEKLFF.

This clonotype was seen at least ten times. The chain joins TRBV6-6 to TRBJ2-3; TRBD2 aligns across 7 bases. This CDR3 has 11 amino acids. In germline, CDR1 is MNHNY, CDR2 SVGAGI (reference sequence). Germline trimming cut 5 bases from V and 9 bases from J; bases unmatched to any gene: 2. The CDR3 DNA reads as TGTGCCAGCAGTCCCGGGGGGACGCAGTATTTT. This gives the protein CASSPGGTQYF.

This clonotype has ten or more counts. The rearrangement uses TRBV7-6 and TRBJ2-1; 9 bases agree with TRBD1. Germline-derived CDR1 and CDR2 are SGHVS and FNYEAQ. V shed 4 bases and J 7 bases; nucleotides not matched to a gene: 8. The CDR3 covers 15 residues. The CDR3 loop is CASSSTGGALNEQFF. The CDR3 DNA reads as TGTGCCAGCAGCTCTACAGGGGGCGCTTTAAATGAGCAGTTCTTC.

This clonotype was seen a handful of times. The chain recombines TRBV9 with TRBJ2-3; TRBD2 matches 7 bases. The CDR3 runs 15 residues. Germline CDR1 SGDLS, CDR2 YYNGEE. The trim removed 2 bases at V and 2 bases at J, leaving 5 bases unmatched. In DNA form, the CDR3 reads TGTGCCAGCAGCGTGACGGGGGGATCCACAGATACGCAGTATTTT. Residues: CASSVTGGSTDTQYF.

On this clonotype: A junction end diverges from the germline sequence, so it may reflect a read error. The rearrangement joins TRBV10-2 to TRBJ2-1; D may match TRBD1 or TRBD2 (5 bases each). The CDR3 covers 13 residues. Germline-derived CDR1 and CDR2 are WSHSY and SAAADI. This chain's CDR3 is CASTEGWGHEQFF. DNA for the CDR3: TGCGCCAGCACTGAGGGGTGGGGTCATGAGCAGTTCTTC.

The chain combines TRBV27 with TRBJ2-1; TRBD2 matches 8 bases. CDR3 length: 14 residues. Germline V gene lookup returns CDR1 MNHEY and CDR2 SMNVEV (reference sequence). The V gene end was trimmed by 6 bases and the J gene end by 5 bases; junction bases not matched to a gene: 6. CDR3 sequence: CASRPGGSDNEQFF. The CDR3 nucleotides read TGTGCCAGCAGGCCGGGGGGGTCGGACAATGAGCAGTTCTTC.

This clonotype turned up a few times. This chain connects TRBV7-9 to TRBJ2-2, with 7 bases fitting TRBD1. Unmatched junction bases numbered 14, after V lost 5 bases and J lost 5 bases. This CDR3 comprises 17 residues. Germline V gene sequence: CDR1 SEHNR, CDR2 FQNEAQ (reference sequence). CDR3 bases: TGTGCCAGCAGCGGAATCTACAGGGGATACGAAACCGGGGAGCTGTTTTTT. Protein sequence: CASSGIYRGYETGELFF.

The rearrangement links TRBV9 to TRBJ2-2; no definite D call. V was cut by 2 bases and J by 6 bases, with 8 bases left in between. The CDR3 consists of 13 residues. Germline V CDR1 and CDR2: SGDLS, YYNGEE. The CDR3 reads CASSVVTSGELFF. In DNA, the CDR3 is TGTGCCAGCAGCGTGGTAACCTCCGGGGAGCTGTTTTTT.

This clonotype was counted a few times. The CDR3 coding sequence is TGTGCCAGCAGCTCTCTAAGCGGGGATCCCCGGGGCGGGGAGCTGTTTTTT. Translation gives CASSSLSGDPRGGELFF. V gene TRBV11-2 combines with J gene TRBJ2-2; 7 positions match TRBD2. Germline lookup yields CDR1 SGHAT and CDR2 FQNNGV. V was clipped by 4 bases and J by 7 bases; unmatched bases: 15. The CDR3 runs 17 residues.

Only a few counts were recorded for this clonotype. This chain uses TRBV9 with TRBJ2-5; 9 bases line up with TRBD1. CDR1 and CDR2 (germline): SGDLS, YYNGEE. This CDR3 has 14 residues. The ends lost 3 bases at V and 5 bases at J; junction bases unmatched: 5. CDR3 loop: CASSAGQGMETQYF. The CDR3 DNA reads TGTGCCAGCAGCGCTGGACAGGGGATGGAGACCCAGTACTTC.

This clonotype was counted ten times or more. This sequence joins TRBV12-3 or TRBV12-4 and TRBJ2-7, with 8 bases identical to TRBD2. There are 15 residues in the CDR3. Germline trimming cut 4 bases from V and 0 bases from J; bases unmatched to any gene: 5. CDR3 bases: TGTGCCAGCAGTTCCGGGACTAGGGGCTCCTACGAGCAGTACTTC. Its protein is CASSSGTRGSYEQYF.

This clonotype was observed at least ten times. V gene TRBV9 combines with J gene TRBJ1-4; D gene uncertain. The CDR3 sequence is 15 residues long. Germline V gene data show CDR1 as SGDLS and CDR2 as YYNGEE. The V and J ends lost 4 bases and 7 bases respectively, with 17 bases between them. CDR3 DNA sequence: TGTGCCAGCAGCAAAATGGGTTCTGAGGGTGAAAAACTGTTTTTT. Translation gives CASSKMGSEGEKLFF.

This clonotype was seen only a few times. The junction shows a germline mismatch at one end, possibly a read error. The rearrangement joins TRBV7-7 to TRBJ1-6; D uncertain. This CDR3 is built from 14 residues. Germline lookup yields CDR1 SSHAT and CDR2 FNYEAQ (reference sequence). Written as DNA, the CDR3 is TGTGCTAGCAGCCCCGGAGGCAGTAATTCACCCCTCCACTTT. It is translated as CASSPGGSNSPLHF.

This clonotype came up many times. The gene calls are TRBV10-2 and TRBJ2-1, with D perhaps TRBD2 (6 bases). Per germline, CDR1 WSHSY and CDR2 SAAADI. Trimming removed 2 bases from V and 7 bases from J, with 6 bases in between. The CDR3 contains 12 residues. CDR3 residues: CASSELANEQFF. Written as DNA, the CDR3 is TGCGCCAGCAGTGAGCTAGCGAATGAGCAGTTCTTC.

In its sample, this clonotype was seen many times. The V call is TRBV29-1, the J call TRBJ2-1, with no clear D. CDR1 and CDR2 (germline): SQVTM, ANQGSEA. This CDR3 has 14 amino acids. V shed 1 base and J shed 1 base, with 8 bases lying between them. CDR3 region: CSVEGETSYNEQFF. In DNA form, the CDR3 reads TGCAGCGTTGAAGGTGAAACATCCTACAATGAGCAGTTCTTC.